What follows are 11 T cell receptor beta chains derived from one specimen sequenced in a study of tumor-infiltrating lymphocytes in localized non-small cell lung cancer. Generated by immunoSEQ multiplex PCR, the TCRdb table keeps only in-frame clones and is missing some. Of 23,000 or so clones in the sample, roughly two thirds were seen once. The sequenced material came from lung tumor tissue. These receptors were taken from a human donor with non-small cell lung cancer.

This chain links TRBV7-7 with TRBJ2-3; TRBD2 matches at 7 bases. The germline CDR1 and CDR2 sequences are SSHAT and FNYEAQ (reference sequence). CDR3 length: 13 residues. J gave up 9 bases and V 1 base, and 4 bases lay outside the gene matches. The CDR3 DNA sequence: TGTGCCAGCAGCTTAGATGTGGGGGGGACGCAGTATTTT. It specifies CASSLDVGGTQYF.

The rearrangement uses TRBV29-1 and TRBJ2-5; perhaps TRBD1 as D (5 bases). Germline V gene lookup returns CDR1 SQVTM and CDR2 ANQGSEA. Trimming took 6 bases from V and 1 from J, leaving 15 bases between them. The CDR3 spans 14 residues. CDR3 residues: CSVTPGISQETQYF. The CDR3 nucleotides read TGCAGCGTAACTCCAGGGATCTCCCAAGAGACCCAGTACTTC.

The chain carries TRBV7-9 and TRBJ2-6, with D hard to call. The CDR3 is 15 amino acids. Trimming removed 1 base from V and 2 bases from J, with 6 bases in between. Looked up from germline, CDR1 is SEHNR and CDR2 is FQNEAQ (reference sequence). DNA of the CDR3: TGTGCCAGCAGCTTAGGGTGGGCTGGGGCCAACGTCCTGACTTTC. Translation gives CASSLGWAGANVLTF.

The CDR3 sequence: CASRLQGKNEQFF. CDR3 nucleotide sequence: TGTGCCAGCAGACTGCAGGGAAAGAATGAGCAGTTCTTC. The rearrangement joins TRBV5-4 to TRBJ2-1, with D possibly matching TRBD1 (5 bases). CDR1 and CDR2 from the germline V gene are SGHNT and YYREEE (reference sequence). Trimming stripped 5 bases from V and 7 bases from J, with 13 bases between. There are 13 residues in the CDR3.

This clone showed up just a few times. This chain joins TRBV7-9 and TRBJ2-7; tentatively, D is TRBD1 (5 bases). Germline lookup yields CDR1 SEHNR and CDR2 FQNEAQ (reference sequence). This CDR3 spans 12 amino acids. V was clipped by 6 bases and J by 6 bases, with 12 bases between them. The DNA for the CDR3 is TGTGCCAGCAGTCCAGGGTTTGGCGAGCAGTACTTC. Translating gives CASSPGFGEQYF.

This clone has a single count. The chain joins TRBV19 to TRBJ2-3, with 7 bases matching TRBD1. Losses at the gene ends were 1 base for V and 4 bases for J; bases not matched to a gene: 2. Germline CDR1 LNHDA, CDR2 SQIVND (reference sequence). CDR3 length equals 14 residues. CDR3 DNA sequence: TGTGCCAGTAGTATAGTAACAGGGGCAGATACGCAGTATTTT. It codes for CASSIVTGADTQYF.

This clone was counted between two and nine times. The chain links TRBV18 to TRBJ1-4; D is unresolved. This CDR3 contains 14 residues. Between the trimmed V and J ends, which lost 0 bases and 12 bases, there was a span of 14 bases. Germline CDR1 and CDR2: KGHSH and LQKENI. Written as DNA, the CDR3 is TGTGCCAGCTCACCACCCACGGCCCCTTATGAACTGTTTTTT. It is translated as CASSPPTAPYELFF.

In its sample, this clone was seen a few times. This chain connects TRBV5-1 to TRBJ2-1; TRBD2 matches 7 bases. Trimming removed 3 bases from V and 4 bases from J; junction bases left unmatched: 10. This CDR3 has 16 amino acids. Germline loops: CDR1 SGHRS, CDR2 YFSETQ. CDR3 DNA: TGCGCCAGCAGCTCGCCCGGGGCTAGCGGTTACAATGAGCAGTTCTTC. It is translated as CASSSPGASGYNEQFF. Full variable domain (outside the CDR3, taken from reference TRBV5-1 and TRBJ2-1): KAGVTQTPRYLIKTRGQQVTLSCSPISGHRSVSWYQQTPGQGLQFLFEYFSETQRNKGNFPGRFSGRQFSNSRSEMNVSTLELGDSALYLCASSSPGASGYNEQFFGPGTRLTVL.

V is TRBV10-3 and J is TRBJ2-1, with 8 bases identical to TRBD1. The CDR3 is made up of 15 amino acids. Germline V gene sequence: CDR1 ENHRY, CDR2 SYGVKD. The trim removed 3 bases at V and 4 bases at J, leaving 5 bases unmatched. The CDR3 region has the DNA TGTGCCATCAGTGAAGACAGGGGCGGATACAATGAGCAGTTCTTC. Protein: CAISEDRGGYNEQFF.

V usage is TRBV28 and J usage is TRBJ2-7, with 10 bases that match TRBD1. Germline V gene data show CDR1 as MDHEN and CDR2 as SYDVKM. V lost 5 bases, J lost 8 bases, and 18 bases stayed unmatched. This CDR3 spans 17 amino acids. The CDR3, as DNA: TGTGCCAGCAGTCGGCCGGGCGAGGGACAGGGGCAGTTGAAGCAGTACTTC. The encoded protein is CASSRPGEGQGQLKQYF.

This clone has just a few counts. This chain uses TRBV6-4 with TRBJ2-1, with D possibly being TRBD1 (5 bases). Germline V gene sequence: CDR1 MRHNA, CDR2 SNTAGT. V was pared by 2 bases and J by 1 base, with 6 bases between. The CDR3 has 14 residues. CDR3 nucleotide sequence: TGTGCCAGCAGTGACACAGGATCCTACAATGAGCAGTTCTTC. Its protein is CASSDTGSYNEQFF.